This TCR beta chain was recovered during a study of CD8 T cells in Susac syndrome. RNA in amounts of 0.5 to 1 ug was reverse transcribed with random hexamers. The amplification used immunoSEQ multiplex PCR on TCR beta CDR3; it spanned 54 Vbeta and 13 Jbeta. TCRdb ran MiXCR on the immunoSEQ multiplex PCR reads and lists one entry per CDR3 protein. The table lists approximately 170,000 distinct CDR3 sequences, just over 90% of them singletons. Germline V gives CDR1 DFQATT, CDR2 SNEGSKA (reference sequence). This CDR3 is built from 12 residues. The V gene end was trimmed by 4 bases and the J gene end by 3 bases; junction bases not matched to a gene: 2.

The source of this sequence is a human donor in good health. V is TRBV20-1 and J is TRBJ2-7; 8 nucleotides align to TRBD2. What was sequenced was CD4+ T cells from PBMCs. CDR3 amino acids: CSAKRESYEQYF. The CDR3 nucleotides are TGCAGTGCTAAGCGGGAGAGCTACGAGCAGTACTTC.